The entry below gives a single T cell receptor (beta chain) sequence along with its context. The data originate from a study of blood T cell repertoires in COVID-19. For the study at large: The study drew acute and convalescent COVID-19 samples from the United States, Italy and Spain. Sample material is recorded as cDNA or gDNA derived from T cells, B-cell-depleted T cells, or PBMCs.

In the authors' methods: Quantification of nucleated cells was approximated via reference gene primer amplification. Profiled with immunoSEQ multiplex PCR; TCRdb holds only in-frame clones, not every one. V and J calls and clone size come straight from that table; D and trimming were deduced from the DNA. This table has 150,000 or so clones, approximately 83% appearing once. CDR3 length: 18 residues. Germline CDR1 reads MNHEY; CDR2 reads SMNVEV (reference sequence). Between the trimmed V and J ends, which lost 5 bases and 0 bases, there was a span of 19 bases. The sequenced sample consisted of peripheral blood. The chain couples TRBV27 to TRBJ1-4; D is undetermined. The receptor was isolated from a woman over 75 with acute or convalescent COVID-19. For the CDR3, the DNA is TGTGCCAGCAGTCCATCCGGGATGGACCCGGCAACTAATGAAAAACTGTTTTTT. It specifies CASSPSGMDPATNEKLFF.